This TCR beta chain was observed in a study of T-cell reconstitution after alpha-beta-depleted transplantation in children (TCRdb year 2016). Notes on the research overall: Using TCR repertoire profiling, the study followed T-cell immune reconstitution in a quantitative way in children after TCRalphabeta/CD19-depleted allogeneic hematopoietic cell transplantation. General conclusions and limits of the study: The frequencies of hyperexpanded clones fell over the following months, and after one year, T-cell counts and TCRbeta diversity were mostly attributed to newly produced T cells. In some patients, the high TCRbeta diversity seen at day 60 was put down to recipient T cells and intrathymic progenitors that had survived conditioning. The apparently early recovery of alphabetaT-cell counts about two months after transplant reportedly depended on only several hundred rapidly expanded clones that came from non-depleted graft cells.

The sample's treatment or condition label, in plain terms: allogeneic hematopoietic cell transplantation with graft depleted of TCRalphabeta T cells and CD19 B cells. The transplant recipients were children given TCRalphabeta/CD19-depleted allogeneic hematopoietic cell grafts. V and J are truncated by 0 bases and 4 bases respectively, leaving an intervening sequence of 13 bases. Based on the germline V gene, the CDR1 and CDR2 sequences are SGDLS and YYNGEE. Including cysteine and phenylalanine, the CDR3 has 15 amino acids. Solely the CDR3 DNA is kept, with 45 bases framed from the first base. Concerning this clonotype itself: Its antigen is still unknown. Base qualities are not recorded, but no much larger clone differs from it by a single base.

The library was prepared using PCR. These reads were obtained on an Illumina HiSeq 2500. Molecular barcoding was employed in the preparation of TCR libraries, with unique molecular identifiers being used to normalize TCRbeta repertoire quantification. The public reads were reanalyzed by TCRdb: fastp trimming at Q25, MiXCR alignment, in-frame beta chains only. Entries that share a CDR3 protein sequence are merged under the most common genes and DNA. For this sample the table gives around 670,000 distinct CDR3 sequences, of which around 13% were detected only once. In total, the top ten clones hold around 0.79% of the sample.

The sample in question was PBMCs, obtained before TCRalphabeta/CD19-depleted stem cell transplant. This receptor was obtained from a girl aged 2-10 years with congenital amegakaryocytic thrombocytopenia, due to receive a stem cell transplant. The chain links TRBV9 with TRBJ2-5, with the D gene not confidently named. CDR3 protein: CASSVGIAKVETQYF. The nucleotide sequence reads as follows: TGTGCCAGCAGCGTAGGGATTGCTAAGGTAGAGACCCAGTACTTC.